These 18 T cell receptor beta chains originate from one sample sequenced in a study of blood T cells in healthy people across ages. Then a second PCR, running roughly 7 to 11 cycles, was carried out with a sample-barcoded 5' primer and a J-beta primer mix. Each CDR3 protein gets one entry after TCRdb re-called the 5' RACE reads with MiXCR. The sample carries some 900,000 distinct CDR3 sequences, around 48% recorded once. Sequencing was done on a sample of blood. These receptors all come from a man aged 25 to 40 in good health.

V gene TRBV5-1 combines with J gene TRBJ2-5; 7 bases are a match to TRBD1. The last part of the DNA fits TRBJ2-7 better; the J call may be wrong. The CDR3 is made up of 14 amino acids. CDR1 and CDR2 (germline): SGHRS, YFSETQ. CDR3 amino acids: CASSLADRRSEQYF. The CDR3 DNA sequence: TGCGCCAGCAGCTTGGCGGACAGGCGGAGCGAGCAGTACTTC.

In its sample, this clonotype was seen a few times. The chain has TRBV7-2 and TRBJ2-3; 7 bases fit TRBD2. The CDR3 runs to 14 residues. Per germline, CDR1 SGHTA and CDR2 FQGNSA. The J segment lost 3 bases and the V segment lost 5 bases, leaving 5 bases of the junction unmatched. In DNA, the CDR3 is TGTGCCAGCAGCACACGGACTAGGACAGATACGCAGTATTTT. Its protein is CASSTRTRTDTQYF.

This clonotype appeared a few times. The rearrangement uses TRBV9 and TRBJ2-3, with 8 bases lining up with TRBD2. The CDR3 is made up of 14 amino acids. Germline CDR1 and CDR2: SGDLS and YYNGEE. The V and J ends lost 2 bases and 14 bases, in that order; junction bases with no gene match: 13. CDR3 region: CASSVGLAGAPRYF. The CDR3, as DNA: TGTGCCAGCAGCGTTGGGCTAGCGGGTGCCCCCCGGTATTTT. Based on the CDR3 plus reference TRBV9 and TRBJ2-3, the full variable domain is DSGVTQTPKHLITATGQRVTLRCSPRSGDLSVYWYQQSLDQGLQFLIQYYNGEERAKGNILERFSAQQFPDLHSELNLSSLELGDSALYFCASSVGLAGAPRYFGPGTRLTVL.

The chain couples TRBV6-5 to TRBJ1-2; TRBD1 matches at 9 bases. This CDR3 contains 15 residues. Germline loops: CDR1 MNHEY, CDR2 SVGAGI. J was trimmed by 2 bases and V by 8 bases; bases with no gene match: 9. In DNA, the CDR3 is TGTGCCAGCGGTTCGATTGGGACAGGGAACTATGGCTACACCTTC. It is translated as CASGSIGTGNYGYTF.

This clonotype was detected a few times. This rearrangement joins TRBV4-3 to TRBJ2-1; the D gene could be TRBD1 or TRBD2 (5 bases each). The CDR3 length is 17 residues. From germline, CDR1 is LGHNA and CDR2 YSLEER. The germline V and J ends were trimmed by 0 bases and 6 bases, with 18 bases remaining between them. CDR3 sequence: CASSQEEPSRGANEQFF. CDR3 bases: TGCGCCAGCAGCCAAGAAGAACCGAGCAGAGGGGCCAATGAGCAGTTCTTC.

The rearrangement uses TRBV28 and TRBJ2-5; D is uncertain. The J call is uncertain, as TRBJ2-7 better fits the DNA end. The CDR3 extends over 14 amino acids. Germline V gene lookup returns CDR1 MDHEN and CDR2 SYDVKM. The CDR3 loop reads CASMEGLAAYEQYF. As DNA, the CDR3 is TGTGCCAGCATGGAAGGGCTGGCGGCCTACGAGCAGTACTTC.

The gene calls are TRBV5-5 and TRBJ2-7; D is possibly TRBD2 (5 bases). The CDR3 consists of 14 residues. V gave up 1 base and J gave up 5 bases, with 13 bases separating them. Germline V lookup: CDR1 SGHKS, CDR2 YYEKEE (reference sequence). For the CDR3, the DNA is TGTGCCAGCAGCTTGCCGGCAGAGGGTCACGAGCAGTACTTC. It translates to CASSLPAEGHEQYF.

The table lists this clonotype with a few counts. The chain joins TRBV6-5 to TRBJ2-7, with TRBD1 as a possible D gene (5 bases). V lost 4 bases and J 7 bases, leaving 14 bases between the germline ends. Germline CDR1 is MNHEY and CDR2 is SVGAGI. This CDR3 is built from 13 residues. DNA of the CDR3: TGTGCCAGCAGTTGCTCAGGGTCTGGGGAGCAGTACTTC. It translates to CASSCSGSGEQYF.

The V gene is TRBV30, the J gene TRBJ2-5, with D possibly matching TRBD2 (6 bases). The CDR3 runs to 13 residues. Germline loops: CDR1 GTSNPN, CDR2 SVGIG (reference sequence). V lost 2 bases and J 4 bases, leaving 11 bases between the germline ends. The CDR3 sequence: CAWSYQGGETQYF. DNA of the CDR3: TGTGCCTGGAGTTACCAGGGAGGAGAGACCCAGTACTTC.

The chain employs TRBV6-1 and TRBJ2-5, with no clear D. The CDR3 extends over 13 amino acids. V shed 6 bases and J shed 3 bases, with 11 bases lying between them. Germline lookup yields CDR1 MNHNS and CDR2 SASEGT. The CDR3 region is CASSGQLKETQYF. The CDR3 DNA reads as TGTGCCAGCAGCGGCCAGCTCAAAGAGACCCAGTACTTC.

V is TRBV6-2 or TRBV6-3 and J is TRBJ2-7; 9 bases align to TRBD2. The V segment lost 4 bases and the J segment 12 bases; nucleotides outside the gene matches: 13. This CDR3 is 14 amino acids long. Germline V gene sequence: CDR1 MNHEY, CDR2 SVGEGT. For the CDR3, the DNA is TGTGCCAGCAGTTTCACTAGCGGGCAGCGAGACCCGTACTTC. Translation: CASSFTSGQRDPYF.

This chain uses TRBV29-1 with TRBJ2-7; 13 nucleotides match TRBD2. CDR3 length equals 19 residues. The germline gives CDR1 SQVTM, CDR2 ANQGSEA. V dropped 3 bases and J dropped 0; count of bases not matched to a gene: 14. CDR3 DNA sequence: TGCAGCGTTGAGGAGGTTTTTGGACTAGCGGGGGTTAGCTCCTACGAGCAGTACTTC. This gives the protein CSVEEVFGLAGVSSYEQYF.

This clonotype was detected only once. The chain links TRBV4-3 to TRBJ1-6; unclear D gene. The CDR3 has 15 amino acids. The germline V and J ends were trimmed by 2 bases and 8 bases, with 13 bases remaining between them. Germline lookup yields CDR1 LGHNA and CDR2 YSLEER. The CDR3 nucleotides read TGCGCCAGCAGCCAATTATACCCTGGGGATTCACCCCTCCACTTT. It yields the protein CASSQLYPGDSPLHF.

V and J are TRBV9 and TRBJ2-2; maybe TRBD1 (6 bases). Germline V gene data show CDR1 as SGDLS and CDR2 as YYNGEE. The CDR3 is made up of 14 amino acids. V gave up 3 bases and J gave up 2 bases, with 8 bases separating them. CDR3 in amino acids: CASSAGQNTGELFF. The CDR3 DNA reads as TGTGCCAGCAGCGCGGGACAAAACACCGGGGAGCTGTTTTTT.

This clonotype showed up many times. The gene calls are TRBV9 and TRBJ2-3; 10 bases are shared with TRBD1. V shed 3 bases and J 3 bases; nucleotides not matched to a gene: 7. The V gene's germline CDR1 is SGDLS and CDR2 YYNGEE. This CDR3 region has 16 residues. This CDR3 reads CASSALTGGATDTQYF. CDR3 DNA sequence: TGTGCCAGCAGCGCCCTGACAGGGGGCGCGACAGATACGCAGTATTTT.

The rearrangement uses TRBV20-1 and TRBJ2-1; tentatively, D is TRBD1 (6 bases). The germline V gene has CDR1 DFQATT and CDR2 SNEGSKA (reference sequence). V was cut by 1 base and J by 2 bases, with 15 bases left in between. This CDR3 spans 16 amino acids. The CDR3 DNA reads TGCAGTGCTAGAGGGGAGAGAGGGGGTGCCTACAATGAGCAGTTCTTC. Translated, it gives CSARGERGGAYNEQFF.

CDR3 region: CACQSGNEQFF. CDR3 DNA: TGTGCCTGCCAATCGGGTAATGAGCAGTTCTTC. The genes are TRBV30 and TRBJ2-1; D remains unclear. This CDR3 has 11 residues. Germline V gene sequence: CDR1 GTSNPN, CDR2 SVGIG (reference sequence). Trimming took 6 bases from V and 7 from J, leaving 10 bases between them.

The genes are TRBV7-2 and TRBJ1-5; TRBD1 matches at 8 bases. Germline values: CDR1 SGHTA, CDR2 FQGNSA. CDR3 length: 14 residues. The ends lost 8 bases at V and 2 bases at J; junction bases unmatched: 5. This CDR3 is CASGQGSGNQPQHF. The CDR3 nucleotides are TGTGCCAGCGGACAGGGATCCGGCAATCAGCCCCAGCATTTT.